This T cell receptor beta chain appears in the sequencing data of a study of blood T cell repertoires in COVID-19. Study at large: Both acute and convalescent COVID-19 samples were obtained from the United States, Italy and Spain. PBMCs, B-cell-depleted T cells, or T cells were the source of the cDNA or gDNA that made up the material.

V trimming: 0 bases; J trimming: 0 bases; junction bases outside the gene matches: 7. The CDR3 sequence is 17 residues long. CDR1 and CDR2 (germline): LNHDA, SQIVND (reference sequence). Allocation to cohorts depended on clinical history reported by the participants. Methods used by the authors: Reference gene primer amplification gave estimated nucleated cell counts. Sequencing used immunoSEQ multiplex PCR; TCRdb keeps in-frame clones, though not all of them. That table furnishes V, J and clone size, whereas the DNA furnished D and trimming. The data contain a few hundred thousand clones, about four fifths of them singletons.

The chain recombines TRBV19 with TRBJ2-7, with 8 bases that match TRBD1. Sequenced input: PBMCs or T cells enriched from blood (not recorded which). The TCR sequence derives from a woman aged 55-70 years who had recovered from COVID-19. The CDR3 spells CASSIDPRDRSSYEQYF. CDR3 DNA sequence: TGTGCCAGTAGTATAGACCCTCGGGACAGGAGCTCCTACGAGCAGTACTTC.